A single sample gave rise to the 14 T cell receptor beta chains below, sequenced in a study of cytomegalovirus exposure and HLA in healthy donors. PCR was performed using 60 Vbeta and 13 Jbeta primers. Data came from immunoSEQ multiplex PCR; TCRdb stores just in-frame clones and leaves some out. The sample has 100,000 to 120,000 clones; around 80% are singletons. The sample consisted of PBMCs. All receptors derive from a man in his thirties or forties in good health and CMV-seronegative.

This clone has more than one count but fewer than ten. The rearrangement uses TRBV5-1 and TRBJ2-2; 7 bases match TRBD2. This CDR3 spans 16 amino acids. V lost 4 bases, J lost 1 base, and 7 bases stayed unmatched. Germline values: CDR1 SGHRS, CDR2 YFSETQ. The CDR3 loop reads CASSAGGGGNTGELFF. In DNA, the CDR3 is TGCGCCAGCAGCGCTGGCGGCGGGGGGAACACCGGGGAGCTGTTTTTT. The variable domain in full, completed from reference TRBV5-1 and TRBJ2-2, reads KAGVTQTPRYLIKTRGQQVTLSCSPISGHRSVSWYQQTPGQGLQFLFEYFSETQRNKGNFPGRFSGRQFSNSRSEMNVSTLELGDSALYLCASSAGGGGNTGELFFGEGSRLTVL.

CDR3 in amino acids: CASSLSRLGGTEAFF. The CDR3 nucleotides read TGTGCCAGCAGTTTATCGAGATTAGGGGGCACTGAAGCTTTCTTT. The J gene is TRBJ1-1, the V gene TRBV27, with D perhaps TRBD1 (6 bases). Trimming cost V 0 bases and J 4 bases, with 12 bases left between them. Germline V gene data show CDR1 as MNHEY and CDR2 as SMNVEV (reference sequence). The CDR3 contains 15 residues.

The rearrangement links TRBV4-1 to TRBJ2-1; 8 bases map to TRBD1. The V gene end was trimmed by 2 bases and the J gene end by 5 bases; junction bases not matched to a gene: 5. This CDR3 has 15 residues. From germline, CDR1 is MGHRA and CDR2 YSYEKL. The CDR3 DNA is TGCGCCAGCAGCCAACCGGGACAGGCTAACAATGAGCAGTTCTTC. Its translation: CASSQPGQANNEQFF.

In this sample, this clone turned up once. This chain joins TRBV15 and TRBJ2-3; D remains ambiguous. Trimming left V 4 bases short and J 2 bases short, with 10 bases between. Germline CDR1 and CDR2: LNHNV and YYDKDF (reference sequence). The CDR3 extends over 14 amino acids. In DNA, the CDR3 is TGTGCCACCAGCATTTCCGGGTTCACAGATACGCAGTATTTT. It specifies CATSISGFTDTQYF.

The chain carries TRBV7-6 and TRBJ2-1, with D perhaps TRBD1 (6 bases). The CDR3 has 15 amino acids. Trimming removed 4 bases from V and 0 bases from J, with 10 bases in between. Germline values: CDR1 SGHVS, CDR2 FNYEAQ. CDR3 protein: CASSSPDSSYNEQFF. DNA for the CDR3: TGTGCCAGCAGCTCCCCGGACAGCTCCTACAATGAGCAGTTCTTC.

The chain is built from TRBV6-1 and TRBJ2-5, with D perhaps TRBD1 (5 bases). Trimming left V 8 bases short and J 7 bases short, with 20 bases between. Per the germline V gene, CDR1 is MNHNS and CDR2 is SASEGT. This CDR3 region has 14 residues. CDR3 residues: CASEPNTAQGTQYF. The CDR3 nucleotides are TGTGCCAGCGAACCCAACACCGCTCAGGGGACCCAGTACTTC.

With regard to this clone: Other DNA variants within this sample encode the same CDR3. This CDR3 is CASSLRGEQYF. In nucleotides, the CDR3 is TGTGCCAGCTCCCTTAGGGGGGAGCAGTACTTC. The chain uses TRBV27 and TRBJ2-7, with D maybe TRBD1 (6 bases). The germline V gene has CDR1 MNHEY and CDR2 SMNVEV (reference sequence). With 8 bases removed from V and 7 bases from J, the gap between germline ends came to 12 bases. The CDR3 runs 11 residues.

V is TRBV7-6 and J is TRBJ2-7; perhaps TRBD2 as D (6 bases). Germline V gene lookup returns CDR1 SGHVS and CDR2 FNYEAQ. V was cut by 5 bases and J by 6 bases, with 14 bases left in between. This CDR3 is 13 amino acids long. The CDR3: CASSPTGDREQYF. The CDR3 nucleotides are TGTGCCAGCAGCCCGACGGGGGATCGCGAGCAGTACTTC.

The chain has TRBV25-1 and TRBJ1-1; D gene ambiguous. CDR3 length: 17 residues. Germline V lookup: CDR1 MGHDK, CDR2 SYGVNS. Trimming stripped 4 bases from V and 3 bases from J, with 21 bases between. This CDR3 reads CASSATVGGGSDTEAFF. CDR3 bases: TGTGCCAGCAGTGCCACTGTGGGAGGAGGGAGTGACACTGAAGCTTTCTTT.

This chain connects TRBV28 to TRBJ2-7, with TRBD1 identical over 8 bases. There are 15 residues in the CDR3. Germline trimming cut 5 bases from V and 0 bases from J; bases unmatched to any gene: 6. The germline CDR1 and CDR2 sequences are MDHEN and SYDVKM. Written as DNA, the CDR3 is TGTGCCAGCAGTCCCCCGGGACAGGTCTCCTACGAGCAGTACTTC. Its protein product is CASSPPGQVSYEQYF. Drawing the rest from reference TRBV28 and TRBJ2-7, the complete variable domain is DVKVTQSSRYLVKRTGEKVFLECVQDMDHENMFWYRQDPGLGLRLIYFSYDVKMKEKGDIPEGYSVSREKKERFSLILESASTNQTSMYLCASSPPGQVSYEQYFGPGTRLTVT.

J is TRBJ2-1 and V is TRBV4-3; 9 bases are shared with TRBD2. J was trimmed by 6 bases and V by 0 bases; bases with no gene match: 12. The CDR3 runs 18 residues. The germline gives CDR1 LGHNA, CDR2 YSLEER. CDR3 region: CASSQEIIQAGGLNEQFF. Written as DNA, the CDR3 is TGCGCCAGCAGCCAAGAGATAATCCAGGCGGGGGGGCTCAATGAGCAGTTCTTC.

The chain uses TRBV12-5 and TRBJ1-1; TRBD1 aligns across 8 bases. The ends lost 2 bases at V and 2 bases at J; junction bases unmatched: 7. The CDR3 has 16 amino acids. CDR1 and CDR2 from the germline V gene are LGHNT and FRNRAP. The CDR3 loop reads CASGLQGAVTNTEAFF. CDR3 DNA sequence: TGTGCTAGTGGTTTGCAGGGGGCGGTCACCAACACTGAAGCTTTCTTT.

This clone came up a few times. V is TRBV28 and J is TRBJ1-5, with TRBD1 matching 7 bases. The length of the CDR3 is 14 residues. Germline CDR1 and CDR2: MDHEN and SYDVKM. The V and J ends lost 6 bases and 4 bases, in that order; junction bases with no gene match: 6. The CDR3 loop is CASRGSGGNQPQHF. The CDR3, as DNA: TGTGCCAGCAGGGGCTCAGGGGGGAATCAGCCCCAGCATTTT.

This chain uses TRBV6-6 with TRBJ2-4, with D maybe TRBD1 (5 bases). Deletions cut 10 bases from V and 0 bases from J, with 10 bases between. CDR1 and CDR2 (germline): MNHNY, SVGAGI (reference sequence). This CDR3 is built from 13 residues. The CDR3 here is CATTGVAKNIQYF. CDR3 nucleotides: TGTGCCACTACAGGCGTAGCCAAAAACATTCAGTACTTC.